This T cell receptor beta chain was identified during a study of response to subunit inactivated influenza vaccine. The V and J ends lost 0 bases and 10 bases respectively, with 20 bases between them. This CDR3 has 16 residues. CDR1 is ENHRY, CDR2 SYGVKD, per germline. MiXCR, run by TCRdb on the RT-PCR reads, gives a single entry per CDR3 protein. Of over 800,000 distinct CDR3 sequences detected, approximately 22% appear once; the ten largest clones hold roughly 10%. The rearrangement joins TRBV10-3 to TRBJ2-3; tentative D call: TRBD2 (5 bases). The sequence came from a man aged 50 to 59 who received an inactivated influenza vaccine. Sequencing was performed on PBMCs from blood, taken 5 to 6 days after vaccination. The CDR3 region is CAISESSSMSASAQYF. Here the CDR3 DNA reads TGTGCCATCAGTGAGTCGTCTAGCATGAGCGCCTCTGCGCAGTATTTT.